This is a list of T cell receptor beta chains from one sample in a study of OX40 agonist ivuxolimab in advanced cancers. Clones were sequenced by immunoSEQ multiplex PCR, and TCRdb holds only the in-frame ones, with some missing. The profile covers roughly 34,000 clones, with about four fifths appearing a single time and around a quarter taken by the ten largest. The sample was CD4+ or CD8+ T cells sorted from blood, taken in a trial of the OX40 agonist ivuxolimab. All receptors derive from an adult with an advanced solid tumor such as melanoma, head and neck, liver or kidney cancer. The CDR3 runs from the conserved cysteine through the conserved F or W.

CDR3: CAWSVKGGGNTIYF
V: TRBV30

CDR3: CASSKAIQGAVQKDEAFF
V: TRBV21-1

CDR3: CASSPAGGSSGANVLTF
V: TRBV5-1

CDR3: CASRGGPELTGELFF
V: TRBV4-1

CDR3: CASSEGRTGNTEAFF
V: TRBV25-1

CDR3: CASSQDRSPGGYTF
V: TRBV4-2

CDR3: CASSPQGGPDTQYF
V: TRBV18

CDR3: CASSFRNEQFF
V: TRBV28

CDR3: CASSDFAEAFF
V: TRBV6-5

CDR3: CASSLRTLTDTQYF
V: TRBV6-5

CDR3: CATAARYNYGYTF
V: TRBV10-3

CDR3: CASRTTGQGTYNEQFF
V: TRBV19

CDR3: CASSQGFPGELFF
V: TRBV10-1

CDR3: CASSLRGLARVNEQFF
V: TRBV28

CDR3: CASSFGTLPDTQYF
V: TRBV7-6

CDR3: CASSFGPNNQPQHF
V: TRBV28

CDR3: CASTDRNQPQHF
V: TRBV19

CDR3: CASSIAGGRADTQYF
V: TRBV5-1

CDR3: CASSQPGGTNEKLFF
V: TRBV4-1

CDR3: CASNGQEGYEQYF
V: TRBV6-5

CDR3: CAISESATGEVGYGYTF
V: TRBV10-3

CDR3: CASRVGTGREYTF
V: TRBV28

CDR3: CASSIDLSADSFPLAKNIQYF
V: TRBV19

CDR3: CAIGEVSYEQYF
V: TRBV10-3

CDR3: CAISEPRLGQGGEQYF
V: TRBV10-3

CDR3: CASSFGPMKTQYF
V: TRBV5-5

CDR3: CASSPESLNTEAFF
V: TRBV19